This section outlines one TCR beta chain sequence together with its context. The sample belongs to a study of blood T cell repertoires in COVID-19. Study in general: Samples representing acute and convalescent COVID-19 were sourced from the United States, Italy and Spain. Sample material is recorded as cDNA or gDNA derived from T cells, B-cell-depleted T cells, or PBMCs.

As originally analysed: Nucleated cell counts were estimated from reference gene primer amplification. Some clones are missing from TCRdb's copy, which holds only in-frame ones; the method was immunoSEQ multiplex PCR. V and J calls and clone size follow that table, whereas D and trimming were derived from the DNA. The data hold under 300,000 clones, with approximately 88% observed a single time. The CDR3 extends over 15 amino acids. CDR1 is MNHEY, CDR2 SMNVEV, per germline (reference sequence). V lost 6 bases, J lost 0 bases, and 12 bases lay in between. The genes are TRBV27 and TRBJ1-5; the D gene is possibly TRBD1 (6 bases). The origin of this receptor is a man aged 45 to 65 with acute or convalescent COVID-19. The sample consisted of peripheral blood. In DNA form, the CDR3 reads TGTGCCAGCAGCCCTACAGGGAATAGCAATCAGCCCCAGCATTTT. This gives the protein CASSPTGNSNQPQHF.